A single TCR beta chain is shown here with its context. Its antigen is unknown. Clones were read by immunoSEQ multiplex PCR, and TCRdb kept only the in-frame ones, dropping some. Here the sample spans tens of thousands of clones, approximately 70% being singletons. This sample was taken from a study of vaccination effects on CD4 cells after COVID-19. As for the study in general: The ViraFEST assay expanded antigen-specific CD4+ T cells with viral peptide pools before sequencing. Samples were given by two convalescent patients 16 days and one week before vaccination.

The authors isolated CD4+ T cells after around nine days of culture. The individual was infected with SARS-CoV-2 between March and December 2020, as confirmed by PCR. Each culture had half its medium swapped for IL-2 medium on days 3 and 7. The CDR3 spans 16 residues. V shed 3 bases and J shed 2 bases, with 15 bases lying between them. CDR1 is SGDLS, CDR2 YYNGEE, per germline. The chain couples TRBV9 to TRBJ2-1, with D maybe TRBD1 (6 bases). The receptor was isolated from a human donor who had a prior SARS-CoV-2 infection. The sequencing here drew on CD4+ T cells from PBMCs cultured without peptide, taken before COVID-19 vaccination. In nucleotides, the CDR3 is TGTGCCAGCAGCGCCTCTCCAGGGGCCGCCTACAATGAGCAGTTCTTC. Translation gives CASSASPGAAYNEQFF.